A selection of T cell receptor beta chains follows, all from one sample in a study of PD-1 blockade in mismatch repair-deficient tumors. These receptors' antigens are unknown. Method: immunoSEQ multiplex PCR; TCRdb's copy keeps in-frame clones and lacks some. The sample yields approximately 13,000 clones, about 86% seen once. The sample here was cells cultured in vitro, taken from a patient treated with pembrolizumab. All receptors derive from an adult with mismatch repair-deficient cancer. Each CDR3 is given with its conserved first and last residue. Each record gives: J gene, clone size, V gene, D gene, CDR3 protein, CDR3 DNA. A D gene is named only where the DNA matches it firmly. Size tells how often a clone was seen (once, few, many) or the class of an expanded clone, and some rows leave it out.

TRBJ2-3,.,TRBV4-2,TRBD2,CASSRAGTSGDGSTDTQYF,TGTGCCAGCAGCCGAGCCGGGACTAGCGGTGACGGTAGCACAGATACGCAGTATTTT
TRBJ2-1,.,TRBV27,.,CASSRENSYNEQFF,TGTGCCAGCAGCCGGGAAAACTCCTACAATGAGCAGTTCTTC
TRBJ1-6,.,TRBV19,.,CASSIDLRVPSPLHF,TGTGCCAGTAGTATAGATCTCAGAGTTCCTTCACCCCTCCACTTT
TRBJ1-5,.,TRBV30,TRBD1,CAWSLSGTGRQPQHF,TGTGCCTGGAGTCTTTCCGGGACAGGACGGCAGCCCCAGCATTTT
TRBJ2-1,.,TRBV27,TRBD2,CASSLAGEGYNEQFF,TGTGCCAGCAGTTTAGCGGGAGAAGGCTACAATGAGCAGTTCTTC
TRBJ2-1,.,TRBV7-9,TRBD2,CASNWVAGVNEQFF,TGTGCCAGCAACTGGGTAGCGGGAGTCAATGAGCAGTTCTTC
TRBJ1-5,.,TRBV7-3,TRBD1,CASSSLRQGSNQPQHF,TGTGCCAGCAGCTCCCTACGACAGGGAAGCAATCAGCCCCAGCATTTT
TRBJ1-2,.,TRBV30,.,CAWSVHGGYTF,TGTGCCTGGAGTGTACATGGTGGCTACACCTTC
TRBJ1-1,once,TRBV7-2,.,CASSLTVDTEAFF,TGTGCCAGCAGCTTAACGGTGGACACTGAAGCTTTCTTT
TRBJ2-7,.,TRBV6-1,.,CASSEVSYRYEQYF,TGTGCCAGCAGTGAAGTCTCCTACCGATACGAGCAGTACTTC
TRBJ2-7,.,TRBV13,TRBD2,CASSSGGRRREQYF,TGTGCCAGCAGCTCGGGAGGGCGACGTCGTGAGCAGTACTTC
TRBJ1-2,.,TRBV27,.,CASSRQALYGYTF,TGTGCCAGCAGTAGACAGGCCCTCTATGGCTACACCTTC
TRBJ1-4,.,TRBV5-1,TRBD1,CASSRDRELEKLFF,TGCGCCAGCAGCCGGGACAGGGAACTTGAAAAACTGTTTTTT
TRBJ1-2,.,TRBV6-1,.,CASSEQGNVDGYTF,TGTGCCAGCAGTGAACAGGGGAACGTCGACGGCTACACCTTC
TRBJ1-1,.,TRBV28,.,CASSLWVGGDTEAFF,TGTGCCAGCAGTTTATGGGTCGGGGGCGACACTGAAGCTTTCTTT
TRBJ2-7,.,TRBV18,.,CASSIHPPSVTTGDEQYF,TGTGCCAGCTCAATTCATCCCCCCAGCGTTACTACCGGGGACGAGCAGTACTTC
TRBJ2-7,.,TRBV19,.,CASSIISGNEQYF,TGTGCCAGTAGTATAATTTCAGGGAACGAGCAGTACTTC
TRBJ2-5,.,TRBV30,.,CAWTPGAQETQYF,TGTGCCTGGACCCCAGGGGCGCAAGAGACCCAGTACTTC
TRBJ1-3,.,TRBV5-1,.,CASSFGTYSGNTIYF,TGCGCCAGCAGCTTTGGGACGTACTCTGGAAACACCATATATTTT
TRBJ1-1,.,TRBV5-1,.,CASSQTQGDTEAFF,TGCGCCAGCAGTCAGACTCAGGGTGACACTGAAGCTTTCTTT
TRBJ1-1,.,TRBV7-8,.,CASSLFGNTEAFF,TGTGCCAGCAGCTTATTCGGGAACACTGAAGCTTTCTTT
TRBJ1-1,.,TRBV6-5,.,CASSYSDGGNTEAFF,TGTGCCAGCAGTTACTCGGATGGTGGGAACACTGAAGCTTTCTTT
TRBJ2-1,.,TRBV30,.,CAWSGQRNYNEQFF,TGTGCCTGGAGTGGTCAGCGGAACTACAATGAGCAGTTCTTC
TRBJ1-4,.,TRBV6-5,.,CASSPTTTNEKLFF,TGTGCCAGCAGTCCTACAACAACTAATGAAAAACTGTTTTTT
TRBJ2-5,once,TRBV7-2,TRBD2,CASSLGGTGETQYF,TGTGCCAGCAGCCTGGGGGGGACGGGGGAGACCCAGTACTTC
TRBJ2-7,.,TRBV27,TRBD1,CASSATGDGSYEQYF,TGTGCCAGCAGTGCGACAGGGGACGGCTCCTACGAGCAGTACTTC
TRBJ2-7,.,TRBV19,TRBD1,CASSIVGTGLYEQYF,TGTGCCAGTAGTATAGTGGGGACAGGGTTGTACGAGCAGTACTTC
TRBJ2-1,few,TRBV10-3,.,CAISESQDGNEQFF,TGTGCCATCAGTGAGTCCCAAGATGGCAATGAGCAGTTCTTC
TRBJ2-5,.,TRBV7-7,TRBD1,CASSPHLGQGETQYF,TGTGCCAGCAGCCCCCACCTCGGACAGGGTGAGACCCAGTACTTC
TRBJ2-2,.,TRBV2,.,CASSESSVGGELFF,TGTGCCAGCAGTGAGAGTTCAGTTGGCGGGGAGCTGTTTTTT
TRBJ2-7,.,TRBV11-2,.,CASSLFSGLTYEQYF,TGTGCCAGCAGCTTATTTAGCGGCCTAACCTACGAGCAGTACTTC
TRBJ1-5,few,TRBV9,TRBD1,CASSRQGGDQPQHF,TGTGCCAGCAGCCGACAGGGTGGGGATCAGCCCCAGCATTTT
TRBJ1-1,.,TRBV27,.,CASSIRTAMNTEAFF,TGTGCCAGCAGTATAAGGACAGCTATGAACACTGAAGCTTTCTTT
TRBJ2-5,.,TRBV27,.,CASSLSFGVQETQYF,TGTGCCAGCAGTTTATCGTTCGGGGTCCAAGAGACCCAGTACTTC
TRBJ2-7,.,TRBV30,.,CASTWWGHSYEQYF,TGTGCCTCGACCTGGTGGGGACACTCCTACGAGCAGTACTTC
TRBJ1-4,.,TRBV6-5,.,CASSSQGRGNEKLFF,TGTGCCAGCAGTTCGCAGGGTAGAGGGAATGAAAAACTGTTTTTT
TRBJ1-6,.,TRBV9,.,CASSLSSRDSPLHF,TGTGCCAGCAGTTTATCGTCTCGGGATTCACCCCTCCACTTT